These 3 T cell receptor beta chains were all obtained from the same sample, sequenced in a study of follicular helper T cells after annual influenza vaccination (dated by TCRdb to 2017 to 2019). The time point label corresponds to: 2014-2015 season, 7 days after vaccination. Receptors were amplified or captured by the immunoSEQ multiplex PCR assay. The clones in this table, taken by TCRdb from immuneACCESS, are in-frame only. Not every clone is retained; where verified, under half of the shortfall comes from an unresolved V gene, and the cause of the rest is unknown. Within this sample are 9,300 or so clones, with 65% to 85% of them counted one time only. Around 3.5% of the sample is taken by the ten largest. The sample in question was CXCR5+ CD38- circulating T follicular helper cells from blood, obtained 7 days after influenza vaccination. Explained via the paper, the cell subset or site label denotes: circulating Tfh, non-naive CD4+CXCR5+PD-1+ (ICOS+CD38+ or ICOS-CD38-). These receptors all come from an adult who received the influenza vaccine.

The J gene is TRBJ1-4, the V gene TRBV9, with 8 bases identical to TRBD1. Trimming at V came to 6 bases and at J to 0 bases, leaving 13 bases not matched to a gene. CDR3 size: 18 residues. Germline values: CDR1 SGDLS, CDR2 YYNGEE. The CDR3 bases are TGTGCCAGCAACGGACAGGGCCGACCAGGTACAACTAATGAAAAACTGTTTTTT. This sequence encodes CASNGQGRPGTTNEKLFF.

This clone was recorded only once. The V gene is TRBV7-9, the J gene TRBJ1-4; maybe TRBD1 (6 bases). V gave up 5 bases and J gave up 5 bases, with 15 bases separating them. Germline CDR1 is SEHNR and CDR2 is FQNEAQ (reference sequence). The CDR3 loop spans 15 amino acids. The CDR3 is CASSQGQGGNEKLFF. In DNA form, the CDR3 reads TGTGCCAGCAGCCAGGGGCAGGGAGGAAATGAAAAACTGTTTTTT.

The rearrangement joins TRBV29-1 to TRBJ1-4; TRBD1 is a possible D gene (5 bases). This CDR3 is built from 13 residues. V gave up 4 bases and J gave up 7 bases, with 13 bases separating them. Germline-derived CDR1 and CDR2 are SQVTM and ANQGSEA. CDR3 amino acids: CSVGKRGGEKLFF. The CDR3 DNA follows: TGCAGCGTTGGGAAGAGGGGAGGTGAAAAACTGTTTTTT.